The rows below give T cell receptor beta chains drawn from one sample of a study of blood T cells in healthy people across ages. TCRdb reprocessed the 5' RACE reads via MiXCR and lists one record per CDR3 protein. The sample yields about 640,000 distinct CDR3 sequences, under 65% seen once. Sequencing was carried out using blood. The origin of the receptors is a man aged 60 to 75 in good health. Both conserved end residues are part of each CDR3. D genes are given only for firm matches. Some rows mark clone size as missing; the rest say once, few, many or name a class of expanded clone.

d_gene: TRBD1; j_gene: TRBJ2-1; abundance: .; v_gene: TRBV9; CDR3nt: TGTGCCAGCAGCCAACTGACAGGGGTCAATGAGCAGTTCTTC; CDR3aa: CASSQLTGVNEQFF
d_gene: .; j_gene: TRBJ1-4; abundance: .; v_gene: TRBV18; CDR3nt: TGTGCCAGCTCACCAAGGGCAGCTGAAAAACTGTTTTTT; CDR3aa: CASSPRAAEKLFF
d_gene: .; j_gene: TRBJ1-4; abundance: .; v_gene: TRBV4-1; CDR3nt: TGCGCCAGCAGCCAAGGCGGAGGGGCCCTACCGAATGAAAAACTGTTTTTT; CDR3aa: CASSQGGGALPNEKLFF
d_gene: TRBD2; j_gene: TRBJ2-5; abundance: few; v_gene: TRBV25-1; CDR3nt: TGTGCCAGCAGTGGCTCCGGTACTAGCGGGGGGCCGTATTACCAAGAGACCCAGTACTTC; CDR3aa: CASSGSGTSGGPYYQETQYF
d_gene: TRBD2; j_gene: TRBJ2-3; abundance: .; v_gene: TRBV12-3/TRBV12-4; CDR3nt: TGTGCCAGCAGTTTGGGGACTAGCGGGGGGCTCTATACGCAGTATTTT; CDR3aa: CASSLGTSGGLYTQYF
d_gene: TRBD2; j_gene: TRBJ2-5; abundance: .; v_gene: TRBV7-2; CDR3nt: TGTGCCAGCAGCCGACTAGCGGGGAACTACGGGCAGTACTTC; CDR3aa: CASSRLAGNYGQYF
d_gene: .; j_gene: TRBJ2-2; abundance: .; v_gene: TRBV12-3/TRBV12-4; CDR3nt: TGTGCCAGCAGTCTCTACACCACCGGGGAGCTGTTTTTT; CDR3aa: CASSLYTTGELFF
d_gene: .; j_gene: TRBJ2-6; abundance: few; v_gene: TRBV12-3/TRBV12-4; CDR3nt: TGTGCCAGCAGTTTCACGGGGGCCAACGTCCTGACTTTC; CDR3aa: CASSFTGANVLTF
d_gene: .; j_gene: TRBJ1-2; abundance: .; v_gene: TRBV27; CDR3nt: TGTGCCAGCAGTGTACTAGGGGGGAACGGCTACACCTTC; CDR3aa: CASSVLGGNGYTF
d_gene: TRBD2; j_gene: TRBJ2-3; abundance: many; v_gene: TRBV18; CDR3nt: TGTGCCAGCTCAACGACTAGCGGGGAAATAGATACGCAGTATTTT; CDR3aa: CASSTTSGEIDTQYF
d_gene: .; j_gene: TRBJ1-2; abundance: .; v_gene: TRBV6-5; CDR3nt: TGTGCCAGCAGTTACTCTTACGCCAGGGGAGACTATGGCTACACCTTC; CDR3aa: CASSYSYARGDYGYTF
d_gene: .; j_gene: TRBJ1-4; abundance: .; v_gene: TRBV5-1; CDR3nt: TGCGCCAGCAGCACAACCGGGACGCCCTTTAATGAAAAACTGTTTTTT; CDR3aa: CASSTTGTPFNEKLFF
d_gene: TRBD2; j_gene: TRBJ2-5; abundance: few; v_gene: TRBV20-1; CDR3nt: TGCAGTGCTAGCGGGGGGGGTCTAGAGACCCAGTACTTC; CDR3aa: CSASGGGLETQYF
d_gene: TRBD2; j_gene: TRBJ2-5; abundance: .; v_gene: TRBV7-2; CDR3nt: TGTGCCAGCAGCTTAGGGGGACTACACCAAGAGACCCAGTACTTC; CDR3aa: CASSLGGLHQETQYF
d_gene: .; j_gene: TRBJ2-7; abundance: .; v_gene: TRBV6-1; CDR3nt: TGTGCCAGCAGTGAGGCCGGGCCACGGTCCTACGAGCAGTACTTC; CDR3aa: CASSEAGPRSYEQYF
d_gene: TRBD1; j_gene: TRBJ1-1; abundance: .; v_gene: TRBV20-1; CDR3nt: TGCAGTGCTAGGGTTCCGACAGGGGCCCCTGAAGCTTTCTTT; CDR3aa: CSARVPTGAPEAFF
d_gene: TRBD2; j_gene: TRBJ2-5; abundance: few; v_gene: TRBV20-1; CDR3nt: TGCAGTGCGAGAAGAGCGGGGGCAATGAGGGAGACCCAGTACTTC; CDR3aa: CSARRAGAMRETQYF
d_gene: TRBD1; j_gene: TRBJ1-1; abundance: .; v_gene: TRBV5-1; CDR3nt: TGCGCCAGCAGCCTCCAAAGACAGGGGAGCTCTGAAGCTTTCTTT; CDR3aa: CASSLQRQGSSEAFF
d_gene: .; j_gene: TRBJ2-1; abundance: few; v_gene: TRBV20-1; CDR3nt: TGCAGTGCTAGTAGACTGGACCCTCCTGAGCAGTTCTTC; CDR3aa: CSASRLDPPEQFF
d_gene: TRBD2; j_gene: TRBJ2-7; abundance: .; v_gene: TRBV5-1; CDR3nt: TGCGCCAGCAGCGCAGCGGGGGTGTACAATGAGCAGTACTTC; CDR3aa: CASSAAGVYNEQYF
d_gene: .; j_gene: TRBJ2-1; abundance: few; v_gene: TRBV7-2; CDR3nt: TGTGCCAGCAGCTCTTGGGGAGCTGGACGTCTGAGCTCCTACAATGAGCAGTTCTTC; CDR3aa: CASSSWGAGRLSSYNEQFF
d_gene: TRBD2; j_gene: TRBJ2-1; abundance: few; v_gene: TRBV4-2; CDR3nt: TGTGCCAGCAGCCAAAGAGGGACTAGCGGGGGGGCGAATGAGCAGTTCTTC; CDR3aa: CASSQRGTSGGANEQFF
d_gene: .; j_gene: TRBJ1-4; abundance: .; v_gene: TRBV20-1; CDR3nt: TGCAGTGCTAGAGATGATGAAAAACTGTTTTTT; CDR3aa: CSARDDEKLFF
d_gene: TRBD1; j_gene: TRBJ2-6; abundance: few; v_gene: TRBV7-9; CDR3nt: TGTGCCAGCAGCTTAGGGGCAGGGGGCAACTCTGGGGCCAACGTCCTGACTTTC; CDR3aa: CASSLGAGGNSGANVLTF
d_gene: TRBD2; j_gene: TRBJ2-3; abundance: few; v_gene: TRBV4-1; CDR3nt: TGCGCCAGCAGCCAAGATAGACTAGCGGGGGGGGCCTCACTTCGCACAGATACGCAGTATTTT; CDR3aa: CASSQDRLAGGASLRTDTQYF
d_gene: TRBD2; j_gene: TRBJ2-7; abundance: .; v_gene: TRBV20-1; CDR3nt: TGCAGTTGGGGGACTAGCGCGTCCTACGAGCAGTACTTC; CDR3aa: CSWGTSASYEQYF
d_gene: .; j_gene: TRBJ1-2; abundance: .; v_gene: TRBV6-1; CDR3nt: TGTGCCAGCAGTGAACCCCTCTATGGCTACACCTTC; CDR3aa: CASSEPLYGYTF
d_gene: .; j_gene: TRBJ1-2; abundance: few; v_gene: TRBV20-1; CDR3nt: TGCAGTGCTAGAGAGAGAGGGGCGCCTGGCTACACCTTC; CDR3aa: CSARERGAPGYTF